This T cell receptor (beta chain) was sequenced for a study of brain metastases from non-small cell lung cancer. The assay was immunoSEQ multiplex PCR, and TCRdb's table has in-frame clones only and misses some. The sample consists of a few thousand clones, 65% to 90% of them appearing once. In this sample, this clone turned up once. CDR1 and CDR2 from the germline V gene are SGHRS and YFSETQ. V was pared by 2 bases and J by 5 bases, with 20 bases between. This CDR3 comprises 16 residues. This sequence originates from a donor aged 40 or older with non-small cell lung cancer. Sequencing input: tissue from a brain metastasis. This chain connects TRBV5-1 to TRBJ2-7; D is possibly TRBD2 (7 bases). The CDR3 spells CASSFTGRGVADEQYF. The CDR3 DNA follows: TGCGCCAGCAGCTTCACAGGGAGGGGGGTGGCAGACGAGCAGTACTTC.